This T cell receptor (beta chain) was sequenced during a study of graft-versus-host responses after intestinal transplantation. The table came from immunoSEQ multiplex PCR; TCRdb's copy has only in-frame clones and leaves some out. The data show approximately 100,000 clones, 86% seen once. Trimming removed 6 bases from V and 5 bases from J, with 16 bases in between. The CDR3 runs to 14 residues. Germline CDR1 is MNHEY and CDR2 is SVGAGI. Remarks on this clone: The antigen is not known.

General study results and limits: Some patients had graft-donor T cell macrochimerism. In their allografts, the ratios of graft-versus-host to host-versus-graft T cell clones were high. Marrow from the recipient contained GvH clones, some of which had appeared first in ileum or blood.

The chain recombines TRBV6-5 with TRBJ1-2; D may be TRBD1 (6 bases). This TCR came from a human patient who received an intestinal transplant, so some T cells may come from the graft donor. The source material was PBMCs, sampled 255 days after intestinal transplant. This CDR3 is CASSLGEQGYGYTF. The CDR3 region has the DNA TGTGCCAGCAGCCTTGGTGAACAGGGTTATGGCTACACCTTC.